This passage covers 32 T cell receptor beta chains from one sample sequenced in a study of T-cell reconstitution after alpha-beta-depleted transplantation in children. Using unique molecular identifiers, the investigators prepared the TCRbeta library. MiXCR, run by TCRdb on the PCR reads, gives a single entry per CDR3 protein. Of approximately 590,000 distinct CDR3 sequences listed, roughly a tenth are singletons. Source: PBMCs from the stem cell graft donor, taken from the stem cell graft. The receptors here all came from a human donor who donated a stem cell graft to a child with acute myeloid leukemia.

There are many counts of this clonotype. The V gene is TRBV4-3, the J gene TRBJ2-7; D remains unclear. Germline loops: CDR1 LGHNA, CDR2 YSLEER. Trimming shortened V by 2 bases and J by 2 bases, and 13 bases separated the two germline ends. The CDR3 length is 15 residues. CDR3 in DNA: TGCGCCAGCAGCCAAAGGTTGGGGAAGGCCTACGAGCAGTACTTC. Residues: CASSQRLGKAYEQYF.

The chain carries TRBV21-1 and TRBJ2-1; the DNA was not used to check the table's D call, TRBD2. TRBV21-1 is a listed pseudogene. The CDR3 consists of 17 residues. The CDR3: CASSNLAGGPRDNEQFF. CDR3 coding DNA: TGTGCCAGCAGCAACCTAGCGGGAGGGCCGCGGGACAATGAGCAGTTCTTC.

This clonotype came up a few times. This chain links TRBV7-2 with TRBJ2-5; 7 nucleotides line up with TRBD2. The CDR3 extends over 15 amino acids. Germline CDR1 reads SGHTA; CDR2 reads FQGNSA. V shed 1 base and J 6 bases; nucleotides not matched to a gene: 8. CDR3 in amino acids: CASSLDLGREKTQYF. As DNA, the CDR3 is TGTGCCAGCAGCTTAGACCTAGGGCGGGAGAAGACCCAGTACTTC.

The rearrangement joins TRBV5-6 to TRBJ2-3; a weak D match, TRBD2 (5 bases). V was shortened by 0 bases and J by 1 base, with 15 bases between the two germline ends. Germline V gene sequence: CDR1 SGHDT, CDR2 YYEEEE. CDR3 length: 17 amino acids. The CDR3: CASSLVSGYGGTDTQYF. For the CDR3, the DNA is TGTGCCAGCAGCTTGGTATCGGGGTATGGCGGCACAGATACGCAGTATTTT. The complete variable domain, with remaining parts taken from reference TRBV5-6 and TRBJ2-3, reads DAGVTQSPTHLIKTRGQQVTLRCSPKSGHDTVSWYQQALGQGPQFIFQYYEEEERQRGNFPDRFSGHQFPNYSSELNVNALLLGDSALYLCASSLVSGYGGTDTQYFGPGTRLTVL.

The chain couples TRBV3-1 to TRBJ1-1; 8 bases line up with TRBD1. Germline values: CDR1 LGHDT, CDR2 YNNKEL (reference sequence). The CDR3 sequence is 12 residues long. The V gene end was trimmed by 3 bases and the J gene end by 11 bases; junction bases not matched to a gene: 5. The CDR3 DNA reads TGTGCCAGCAGCCAGGACAGGGTGGAGGCTTTCTTT. This translates into CASSQDRVEAFF.

This clonotype was counted only a few times. This chain joins TRBV20-1 and TRBJ2-5, with 10 bases that match TRBD2. The CDR3 is 17 residues long. From germline, CDR1 is DFQATT and CDR2 SNEGSKA (reference sequence). V was clipped by 6 bases and J by 1 base; unmatched bases: 14. CDR3 in DNA: TGCAGTGCCTCGTGGGGTAGAGGACTAGCGGTCCAAGAGACCCAGTACTTC. This gives the protein CSASWGRGLAVQETQYF.

The rearrangement links TRBV29-1 to TRBJ2-5; TRBD1 agrees at 8 bases. Per the germline V gene, CDR1 is SQVTM and CDR2 is ANQGSEA. Trimming cost V 6 bases and J 7 bases; bases outside gene matches: 16. There are 15 residues in the CDR3. The CDR3 DNA follows: TGCAGCGTGAGGGGAATTTCAGGGGGGACAGGGACCCAGTACTTC. It translates to CSVRGISGGTGTQYF.

The J gene is TRBJ2-7, the V gene TRBV6-4; a possible D gene is TRBD1 (5 bases). This CDR3 spans 14 amino acids. V was trimmed by 3 bases and J by 3 bases, leaving 12 bases between them. From germline, CDR1 is MRHNA and CDR2 SNTAGT. In DNA, the CDR3 is TGTGCCAGCAGTGAGGGGCGAGACAGCTACGAGCAGTACTTC. This sequence encodes CASSEGRDSYEQYF.

CDR3 loop: CASSFGGGPTDTQYF. CDR3 nucleotides: TGTGCCAGCAGCTTTGGGGGAGGCCCCACAGATACGCAGTATTTT. The chain combines TRBV11-3 with TRBJ2-3, with D perhaps TRBD2 (6 bases). The CDR3 contains 15 residues. CDR1 and CDR2 from the germline V gene are SGHNT and YENEEA. V was shortened by 3 bases and J by 2 bases, with 12 bases between the two germline ends.

Regarding this clonotype: A much larger clone lies a single base off, so this may be a read error. The V gene is TRBV28, the J gene TRBJ2-1; D remains unclear. Trimming removed 5 bases from V and 2 bases from J, with 13 bases in between. In germline, CDR1 is MDHEN, CDR2 SYDVKM. The CDR3 contains 15 residues. CDR3 coding DNA: TGTGCCAGCAGTCCCGTTCCCCGGGCCTACAATGAGCAGTTCTTC. This encodes CASSPVPRAYNEQFF.

The rearrangement links TRBV4-3 to TRBJ1-2, with TRBD1 identical over 8 bases. This CDR3 has 18 residues. The V gene end was trimmed by 4 bases and the J gene end by 2 bases; junction bases not matched to a gene: 15. Germline loops: CDR1 LGHNA, CDR2 YSLEER. CDR3 sequence reads: CASSPGTSGTGRNYGYTF. CDR3 coding DNA: TGCGCCAGCAGCCCAGGCACCTCCGGGACAGGTCGAAACTATGGCTACACCTTC.

This clonotype was seen a handful of times. J is TRBJ2-5 and V is TRBV11-2, with 9 bases identical to TRBD2. The CDR3 extends over 16 amino acids. Germline V lookup: CDR1 SGHAT, CDR2 FQNNGV. The V and J ends lost 1 base and 2 bases, in that order; junction bases with no gene match: 5. CDR3 region: CASSLAAAGGQETQYF. The CDR3 bases are TGTGCCAGCAGCTTAGCTGCAGCGGGAGGACAAGAGACCCAGTACTTC.

This clonotype has a handful of counts. The rearrangement uses TRBV20-1 and TRBJ2-3; 7 bases match TRBD2. V gave up 0 bases and J gave up 4 bases; unmatched junction bases: 22. Germline CDR1 is DFQATT and CDR2 is SNEGSKA (reference sequence). The CDR3 contains 20 residues. The CDR3 DNA reads as TGCAGTGCTAGAGATCCCCCCCTGGCAGCGGGGAGGACTCGATCAGATACGCAGTATTTT. Protein: CSARDPPLAAGRTRSDTQYF.

V usage is TRBV28 and J usage is TRBJ2-2, with 7 nucleotides matching TRBD2. V trimming: 7 bases; J trimming: 4 bases; junction bases outside the gene matches: 6. Germline loops: CDR1 MDHEN, CDR2 SYDVKM. The CDR3 is 14 amino acids. The CDR3 spells CASIRGRATGELFF. In DNA form, the CDR3 reads TGTGCCAGCATTCGTGGGAGGGCCACCGGGGAGCTGTTTTTT.

At least ten counts were recorded for this clonotype. The chain combines TRBV29-1 with TRBJ2-2; 7 positions match TRBD1. The junction had 19 bases not matched to a gene; V was cut back by 7 bases and J by 5 bases. This CDR3 comprises 17 residues. The germline CDR1 and CDR2 sequences are SQVTM and ANQGSEA. In DNA, the CDR3 is TGCAGCGCCGACGTAGCCTACACAGGGGAATTGACCGGGGAGCTGTTTTTT. It is translated as CSADVAYTGELTGELFF.

As to this clonotype: An end of the junction differs from the germline gene, which may be a read error. The chain couples TRBV20-1 to TRBJ2-7; TRBD2 agrees at 7 bases. Germline V gives CDR1 DFQATT, CDR2 SNEGSKA (reference sequence). The CDR3 has 16 amino acids. CDR3 nucleotides: TGCAGTGCTAGGAGTACCGTCAGGGACTACTCCTACGGGCAGTACTTC. The encoded protein is CSARSTVRDYSYGQYF.

This clonotype was seen at least ten times. This chain uses TRBV28 with TRBJ2-5; 9 bases are shared with TRBD2. The CDR3 loop spans 13 amino acids. Trimming cost V 5 bases and J 5 bases; bases outside gene matches: 3. Germline CDR1 reads MDHEN; CDR2 reads SYDVKM. CDR3 bases: TGTGCCAGCAGTGGGACTAGCCGCGAGACCCAGTACTTC. This encodes CASSGTSRETQYF.

V usage is TRBV4-2 and J usage is TRBJ2-7; D is perhaps TRBD1 (6 bases). CDR1 LGHNA and CDR2 YNFKEQ come from the germline V gene. There are 15 residues in the CDR3. V was shortened by 0 bases and J by 3 bases, with 12 bases between the two germline ends. DNA of the CDR3: TGTGCCAGCAGCCAAGATCGACAGGCGGGCTACGAGCAGTACTTC. It specifies CASSQDRQAGYEQYF.

V gene TRBV7-2 combines with J gene TRBJ2-7; 8 bases fit TRBD2. This CDR3 comprises 16 residues. The germline gives CDR1 SGHTA, CDR2 FQGNSA. The trim removed 5 bases at V and 2 bases at J, leaving 11 bases unmatched. The DNA of the CDR3 is TGTGCCAGCAGCCCCGGGGGGGCGGGAGTGCCCTACGAGCAGTACTTC. It codes for CASSPGGAGVPYEQYF.

This clonotype showed up just a few times. This chain links TRBV6-2 or TRBV6-3 with TRBJ2-5; 10 bases map to TRBD2. V shed 2 bases, J shed 5 bases, and the junction held 11 bases outside the gene matches. The V gene's germline CDR1 is MNHEY and CDR2 SVGEGT. The CDR3 totals 17 residues. CDR3 amino acids: CASSYGAQREGPETQYF. The CDR3 coding sequence is TGTGCCAGCAGTTACGGTGCGCAGCGGGAGGGCCCTGAGACCCAGTACTTC.

The V call is TRBV29-1, the J call TRBJ2-2; D gene unclear. The CDR3 is made up of 13 amino acids. Germline V gene data show CDR1 as SQVTM and CDR2 as ANQGSEA. V was clipped by 6 bases and J by 1 base, with 9 bases between them. The CDR3 sequence: CSVEKVNTGELFF. The DNA for the CDR3 is TGCAGCGTCGAAAAGGTGAACACCGGGGAGCTGTTTTTT.

V usage is TRBV25-1 and J usage is TRBJ2-3; 11 nucleotides agree with TRBD2. The CDR3 runs 19 residues. Germline V CDR1 and CDR2: MGHDK, SYGVNS. Germline trimming cut 6 bases from V and 0 bases from J; bases unmatched to any gene: 14. The CDR3 loop reads CASSLGLADPGASTDTQYF. DNA of the CDR3: TGTGCCAGCAGCCTGGGACTAGCGGACCCAGGGGCCAGCACAGATACGCAGTATTTT. The variable domain in full, completed from reference TRBV25-1 and TRBJ2-3, reads EADIYQTPRYLVIGTGKKITLECSQTMGHDKMYWYQQDPGMELHLIHYSYGVNSTEKGDLSSESTVSRIRTEHFPLTLESARPSHTSQYLCASSLGLADPGASTDTQYFGPGTRLTVL.

This clonotype was seen more than once but under ten times. The gene calls are TRBV5-1 and TRBJ2-5, with 9 bases that match TRBD2. The V gene end was trimmed by 3 bases and the J gene end by 5 bases; junction bases not matched to a gene: 11. Looked up from germline, CDR1 is SGHRS and CDR2 is YFSETQ. The CDR3 is 16 residues long. The CDR3, as DNA: TGCGCCAGCAGCTCCCTAGTACTAGCGGGTGACGAGACCCAGTACTTC. As protein: CASSSLVLAGDETQYF.

In this sample, this clonotype turned up many times. This chain joins TRBV3-1 and TRBJ2-1; 15 positions agree with TRBD2. J lost 6 bases, V lost 6 bases, and 6 bases had no gene match. The CDR3 is 16 amino acids. CDR1 LGHDT and CDR2 YNNKEL come from the germline V gene (reference sequence). CDR3 residues: CASRGLAGGPGNEQFF. CDR3 nucleotide sequence: TGTGCCAGCAGGGGACTAGCGGGAGGCCCAGGCAATGAGCAGTTCTTC.

This clonotype has more than one count but fewer than ten. The chain uses TRBV25-1 and TRBJ2-7; TRBD2 matches at 9 bases. Germline CDR1 reads MGHDK; CDR2 reads SYGVNS. This CDR3 has 13 amino acids. With 7 bases clipped from V and 3 bases from J, the junction kept 4 bases outside the gene matches. Written as DNA, the CDR3 is TGTGCCAGCATGGCGGGAGGGATCTACGAGCAGTACTTC. This codes for CASMAGGIYEQYF.

The table lists this clonotype with a few counts. The rearrangement joins TRBV6-1 to TRBJ1-1; D gene uncertain. Trimming left V 1 base short and J 8 bases short, with 11 bases between. Per the germline V gene, CDR1 is MNHNS and CDR2 is SASEGT. This CDR3 spans 13 amino acids. In nucleotides, the CDR3 is TGTGCCAGCAGTGAAGTTGGATACCAGGAAGCTTTCTTT. Translating gives CASSEVGYQEAFF.

The rearrangement joins TRBV7-2 to TRBJ2-7; the D is unclear. CDR3 size: 13 residues. Germline V gene lookup returns CDR1 SGHTA and CDR2 FQGNSA. The V gene lost 5 bases and the J gene lost 4 bases, with 12 bases spanning the gap. The CDR3 loop is CASSLPPGYEQYF. Here the CDR3 DNA reads TGTGCCAGCAGCCTCCCGCCAGGTTACGAGCAGTACTTC.

The chain joins TRBV20-1 to TRBJ2-7; D remains unclear. V lost 5 bases, J lost 1 base, and 18 bases lay in between. CDR3 length equals 15 residues. The germline V gene encodes CDR1 DFQATT and CDR2 SNEGSKA (reference sequence). The CDR3 region is CSAPTTDRTSYEQYF. CDR3 bases: TGCAGTGCTCCAACAACGGACCGCACTTCCTACGAGCAGTACTTC.

This clonotype was detected a few times. The V and J genes are TRBV5-1 and TRBJ2-1; TRBD2 aligns across 10 bases. V lost 0 bases to trimming and J lost 8 bases; unmatched junction nucleotides: 5. The CDR3 length is 15 residues. CDR1 is SGHRS, CDR2 YFSETQ, per germline. CDR3 region: CASSLGLAGDYEQFF. In DNA, the CDR3 is TGCGCCAGCAGCTTGGGGCTAGCGGGAGACTATGAGCAGTTCTTC.

This clonotype was seen ten or more times. V is TRBV19 and J is TRBJ2-7; TRBD1 matches at 7 bases. The germline V gene encodes CDR1 LNHDA and CDR2 SQIVND (reference sequence). The CDR3 is 12 residues long. The trim removed 5 bases at V and 6 bases at J, leaving 4 bases unmatched. The CDR3, as DNA: TGTGCCAGTAGTCCTCGGGACAGCGAGCAGTACTTC. The encoded protein is CASSPRDSEQYF.

This clonotype was picked up a small number of times. The chain links TRBV20-1 to TRBJ2-5; no reliable D call. The CDR3 loop spans 12 amino acids. The V gene's germline CDR1 is DFQATT and CDR2 SNEGSKA (reference sequence). Trimming removed 4 bases at V and 0 bases at J, with 6 bases between. The CDR3 coding sequence is TGCAGTGCTACCCCCAACCAAGAGACCCAGTACTTC. It specifies CSATPNQETQYF.

This chain joins TRBV27 and TRBJ2-1; TRBD2 aligns across 8 bases. Germline trimming cut 5 bases from V and 2 bases from J; bases unmatched to any gene: 2. Germline values: CDR1 MNHEY, CDR2 SMNVEV (reference sequence). The CDR3 has 14 amino acids. The DNA of the CDR3 is TGTGCCAGCAGTAAACTAGCGGCCTACAATGAGCAGTTCTTC. Its protein is CASSKLAAYNEQFF.